This TCR beta chain emerged from a study of T cells expressing NK-cell markers. About the study: Most of the eight sequenced donors were classified as HCMV-seropositive, and one was classified as seronegative.

Study-wide results and caveats: The dominant NKG2C+ clonotypes represented about 1.0-7.0% of CD8+ T cells in over 5 donors. For a handful of donors, these clonotypes were likewise the leading ones in the CD3+CD56-NKG2C+ fraction.

For TCR beta, cDNA was produced by 5'RACE template switching with UMIs. No DNA is given; TCRdb re-called the 5' RACE reads and lists each CDR3 protein once. This listing includes over 100,000 distinct CDR3 sequences. In the case of this clonotype: Its antigen is not known.

In germline, CDR1 is SQVTM, CDR2 ANQGSEA. This CDR3 is built from 18 residues. The V and J genes are TRBV29-1 and TRBJ2-5; the D call from TCRdb, TRBD2, cannot be confirmed without DNA. The clonotype originates from a woman aged 18 to 75 in good health. Material for sequencing was blood T cells: a sorted CD56 or NKG2C T cell subset, CD4+ or CD8+ T cells, or bulk PBMC T cells (not recorded which). CDR3 residues: CSVESSSGNPRVGETQYF.